This T cell receptor beta chain was recovered during a study of identical twins (dated by TCRdb to the mid-2010s). For the study in its entirety: TCR alpha and beta repertoires from monozygotic twins, unrelated adults of various ages and cord blood were deep-sequenced to test whether fetal clonotypes persist. Replicate twin experiments were performed at different times using different library preparation protocols to rule out contamination. Results the study describes overall, beyond this receptor: Abundant cord blood beta clonotypes carried fewer insertions; young adult naive repertoires showed a weaker similar trend, while memory repertoires showed none. Conclusions relied on cross-sectional statistical analysis, since the same donors could not be followed over many years. Invariant T cells such as MAIT and iNKT could partly confound zero-insertion analyses, although diverse VJ usage argued against such confounding for most clonotypes. Out-of-frame TCR alpha sharing in monozygotic twins was systematically underestimated by recombination models, whereas sharing between unrelated individuals was in agreement with the recombination models. Excess twin sharing in beta out-of-frame sequences was weaker because fewer shared sequences lowered the signal-to-noise ratio. Out-of-frame TCR alpha sequences shared between twins showed an excess of low generation-probability sequences compared with coincidental sharing between unrelated individuals.

The library was produced with 5' RACE. Sequencer: Illumina HiSeq 2000. Template switching introduced a universal primer binding site; the final cDNA contained a unique molecular identifier, enabling accurate counting of TCR cDNA molecules. First-strand cDNA for TCR alpha and beta chains was synthesized from specific primers in the conserved constant-segment region. Each cDNA library was double barcoded, with a SMART-Mk sample barcode plus Illumina barcodes, to control for contamination. TruSeq adapter sequences along with Illumina sample barcodes were introduced in two successive PCR steps. The Illumina HiSeq platform was used with custom primers to sequence TCR alpha and beta cDNA libraries. The source study handled its data this way. Raw reads were processed with MiGEC to extract unique molecular identifiers, and MiXCR was used to determine CDR3 positions. Recombination models were inferred per individual with the repgenHMM and IGoR tools using an EM algorithm. Shared clonotypes were analyzed with the tcR package in R, and sharing was normalized by the product of cloneset sizes. To study raw recombination free of thymic and clonal selection effects, out-of-frame nonproductive sequences were analyzed. The public reads were run again by TCRdb, first through fastp at Q25 and then through MiXCR, and only productive beta chains were kept. Each CDR3 protein appears once, grouped with its most common genes and DNA. These V and J calls originate from TCRdb's pipeline instead of the authors' own analysis. Present in this sample are 450,000 to 650,000 distinct CDR3 sequences, 13% to 15% of which were seen just once. The biggest ten clones account for about 0.47% of the sample.

All donors were healthy Caucasians. The twin cohort comprised three pairs of female monozygotic twins, all aged roughly 18 to 30 years. CD4+ and CD8+ T cell populations were isolated with positive isolation kits from Invitrogen. From its cysteine to its phenylalanine, the CDR3 spans 17 amino acids. Of all the DNA, just the CDR3 is kept, 51 bases in frame from base 1. Relative to germline, V is 0 bases shorter and J is 12 bases shorter, with 24 bases between their ends. This clonotype was seen only a few times. It has no known antigen specificity. No base quality values were provided; no much bigger clone lies one nucleotide off. These sequences were also reported in another study, on yellow fever vaccine responses in identical twins. As that second paper reports: The authors reported that the T cell response to vaccination in identical twins appeared partly convergent and partly personalized. Focusing on identical twins, the study followed the T cell clones that responded to the vaccine, and did so with precision.

The chain joins TRBV12-3 or TRBV12-4 to TRBJ2-1, with the identity of the D gene unclear. The source material was CD4+ T cells sorted from blood. The source of this sequence is a woman aged 18-29 years in good health. This receptor carries the CDR3 CASSLALTPREGLRQFF. In nucleotides, the sequence is TGTGCCAGCAGTTTAGCGTTAACGCCCCGCGAAGGGTTACGGCAGTTCTTC.